These T cell receptor beta chains were read from a single sample in a study of molecular identifiers for immune sequencing clone quantification. TCRdb re-called the PCR reads with MiXCR, one entry per CDR3 protein. Of 90,000 or so distinct CDR3 sequences detected, approximately 22% appear once; the ten largest clones hold 1% to 1.2%. The sequenced sample consisted of naive CD8+ T cells from blood, with Jurkat cell RNA spiked in. Receptor source: a human donor in good health. Some libraries in this study had Jurkat cell RNA spiked in. Both conserved end residues are part of each CDR3. Fields, in order: clone size, D gene, J gene, V gene, CDR3 protein, CDR3 DNA. D genes are given only for firm matches. Some rows have no size entry. The others give once, few or many, or a class for an expanded clone.

>many|TRBD1|TRBJ2-1|TRBV27
CASSLSGQGPPNEQFF
TGTGCCAGCAGTTTATCGGGACAGGGGCCCCCCAATGAGCAGTTCTTC
>many|TRBD1|TRBJ2-7|TRBV27
CASSFGTGSYEQYF
TGCGCCAGCAGCTTTGGGACAGGGAGCTACGAGCAGTACTTC
>few|.|TRBJ2-3|TRBV30
CAWTDGAIPSDTQYF
TGTGCCTGGACAGACGGGGCCATACCGTCAGATACGCAGTATTTT
>few|TRBD2|TRBJ2-7|TRBV5-1
CASSLADGLAGMQSYEQYF
TGCGCCAGCAGCTTGGCCGATGGACTAGCGGGGATGCAATCCTACGAGCAGTACTTC
>many|.|TRBJ2-7|TRBV6-2/TRBV6-3
CASSQGSREQYF
TGTGCCAGCAGCCAGGGTTCCCGCGAGCAGTACTTC
>few|TRBD1|TRBJ1-5|TRBV4-3
CASSQNRDRGNQPQHF
TGCGCCAGCAGCCAAAACCGGGACAGGGGTAATCAGCCCCAGCATTTT
>many|.|TRBJ1-1|TRBV6-2/TRBV6-3
CASTDGGTEAFF
TGTGCCAGCACGGACGGGGGGACTGAAGCTTTCTTT
>.|TRBD1|TRBJ2-7|TRBV29-1
CSAVGGTGRSYEQYF
TGCAGCGCTGTAGGCGGGACAGGACGGTCCTACGAGCAGTACTTC
>many|TRBD2|TRBJ2-1|TRBV4-3
CASSQDRTSGRYNEQFF
TGCGCCAGCAGCCAAGATAGGACTAGCGGGAGGTACAATGAGCAGTTCTTC
>many|.|TRBJ1-1|TRBV13
CASSLEENTEAFF
TGTGCCAGCAGCTTAGAAGAGAACACTGAAGCTTTCTTT
>many|.|TRBJ2-6|TRBV6-2/TRBV6-3
CASTQQSSGANVLTF
TGTGCCAGCACCCAACAGAGCTCTGGGGCCAACGTCCTGACTTTC
>many|.|TRBJ2-7|TRBV10-3
CAISEMDGPYEQYF
TGTGCCATCAGTGAGATGGACGGACCCTACGAGCAGTACTTC
>many|.|TRBJ2-4|TRBV16
CASSPKGGLGIQYF
TGTGCCAGCAGCCCCAAAGGGGGGCTCGGCATTCAGTACTTC
>.|.|TRBJ2-1|TRBV28
CASSSPLAGLAYIEQSF
TGTGCCAGCAGTTCCCCGTTGGCGGGGCTAGCCTACATTGAGCAGTCCTTC
>many|TRBD2|TRBJ2-5|TRBV4-1
CASSQELAGGPQTQYF
TGCGCCAGCAGCCAAGAGCTAGCGGGGGGGCCTCAAACCCAGTACTTC
>many|TRBD1|TRBJ1-4|TRBV4-3
CASSQDPTGGAGEKLFF
TGCGCCAGCAGCCAAGATCCTACAGGGGGCGCGGGCGAAAAACTGTTTTTT
>many|.|TRBJ2-6|TRBV7-2
CASSYAGFGANVLTF
TGTGCCAGCAGCTACGCAGGGTTCGGGGCCAACGTCCTGACTTTC
>many|.|TRBJ2-1|TRBV25-1
CASSGDNEQFF
TGTGCCAGCAGTGGGGACAATGAGCAGTTCTTC
>many|.|TRBJ1-5|TRBV19
CASSLGGRNQPQHF
TGTGCCAGTAGTCTGGGGGGCCGCAATCAGCCCCAGCATTTT
>.|.|TRBJ2-2|TRBV6-5
CASSPPFTRADTGELFF
TGTGCCAGCAGTCCTCCGTTCACCCGAGCGGACACCGGGGAGCTGTTTTTT
>many|.|TRBJ2-3|TRBV6-2/TRBV6-3
CASSYLDTSTDTQYF
TGTGCCAGCAGTTACCTAGACACAAGCACAGATACGCAGTATTTT
>.|TRBD2|TRBJ2-7|TRBV19
CASSPGLADYGQYF
TGTGCCAGTAGTCCGGGACTAGCGGACTACGGGCAGTACTTC
>many|.|TRBJ2-1|TRBV10-3
CAISEDTNEQFF
TGTGCCATCAGTGAGGATACAAATGAGCAGTTCTTC
>many|.|TRBJ2-3|TRBV4-3
CASSQDRQEDTQYF
TGCGCCAGCAGCCAAGATAGGCAAGAGGATACGCAGTATTTT
>few|.|TRBJ1-1|TRBV20-1
CSARGLRNTEAFF
TGCAGTGCTAGGGGACTGAGGAACACTGAAGCTTTCTTT
>many|TRBD1|TRBJ2-7|TRBV29-1
CSVETGGSGYEQYF
TGCAGCGTTGAGACAGGGGGCTCAGGCTACGAGCAGTACTTC
>many|.|TRBJ2-2|TRBV7-9
CASSPGVPNTGELFF
TGTGCCAGCAGCCCAGGGGTACCGAACACCGGGGAGCTGTTTTTT
>many|TRBD2|TRBJ2-3|TRBV20-1
CSARVAGGLGDTQYF
TGCAGTGCTAGAGTGGCGGGAGGGCTTGGAGATACGCAGTATTTT
>many|.|TRBJ1-1|TRBV5-1
CASSLPDPIQNTEAFF
TGCGCCAGCAGCCTCCCAGACCCGATCCAGAACACTGAAGCTTTCTTT